The 25 T cell receptor beta chains given below trace back to one sample, sequenced in a study of cytomegalovirus exposure and HLA in healthy donors. The PCR made use of 60 Vbeta and 13 Jbeta primers. TCRdb keeps only in-frame clones here, not all; method: immunoSEQ multiplex PCR. The table lists around 150,000 clones, around nine tenths of them singletons, with 0.75% to 0.95% in the top ten. Sample: PBMCs. These receptors were taken from a woman in her twenties or thirties in good health and CMV-seronegative.

The gene calls are TRBV4-1 and TRBJ2-7; 7 positions match TRBD1. The germline V gene has CDR1 MGHRA and CDR2 YSYEKL. Unmatched junction bases numbered 2, after V lost 0 bases and J lost 3 bases. The CDR3 has 14 amino acids. This CDR3 reads CASSQEPGGYEQYF. CDR3 sequence (DNA): TGCGCCAGCAGCCAAGAACCAGGGGGCTACGAGCAGTACTTC.

V usage is TRBV7-2 and J usage is TRBJ2-5; 8 bases agree with TRBD1. V shed 7 bases and J 5 bases; nucleotides not matched to a gene: 12. The CDR3 runs 15 residues. Germline V lookup: CDR1 SGHTA, CDR2 FQGNSA. This chain's CDR3 is CASTLGQGGYETQYF. In DNA form, the CDR3 reads TGTGCCAGCACCCTCGGACAGGGAGGTTATGAGACCCAGTACTTC.

In DNA form, the CDR3 reads TGTGCCAGCAGTTCCGCGGGTCTGGGCTACACCTTC. It specifies CASSSAGLGYTF. The chain joins TRBV27 to TRBJ1-2; D unclear. Trimming left V 4 bases short and J 8 bases short, with 11 bases between. This CDR3 has 12 residues. Germline-derived CDR1 and CDR2 are MNHEY and SMNVEV (reference sequence).

This chain joins TRBV6-4 and TRBJ2-2; D is possibly TRBD2 (6 bases). Germline loops: CDR1 MRHNA, CDR2 SNTAGT. The CDR3 consists of 15 residues. Between the trimmed V and J ends, which lost 0 bases and 3 bases, there was a span of 8 bases. CDR3 region: CASSDSRDYTGELFF. In nucleotides, the CDR3 is TGTGCCAGCAGTGACTCTCGGGACTACACCGGGGAGCTGTTTTTT.

V usage is TRBV19 and J usage is TRBJ1-2; D may be TRBD1 (6 bases). From germline, CDR1 is LNHDA and CDR2 SQIVND (reference sequence). The V end was cut by 7 bases, the J end by 8 bases, with 26 bases between. The CDR3 has 16 residues. CDR3 coding DNA: TGTGCCAGTACTCCGAGGGGGACATCAACATTTTTAGGCTACACCTTC. As protein: CASTPRGTSTFLGYTF. The variable domain in full, with the rest retrieved from reference TRBV19 and TRBJ1-2, is DGGITQSPKYLFRKEGQNVTLSCEQNLNHDAMYWYRQDPGQGLRLIYYSQIVNDFQKGDIAEGYSVSREKKESFPLTVTSAQKNPTAFYLCASTPRGTSTFLGYTFGSGTRLTVV.

The chain couples TRBV14 to TRBJ1-2, with unresolved D. This CDR3 has 13 residues. Germline V lookup: CDR1 SGHDN, CDR2 FVKESK. V shed 4 bases and J shed 1 base, with 7 bases lying between them. The CDR3 DNA sequence: TGTGCCAGCAGCCCCGGACTTAACTATGGCTACACCTTC. It yields the protein CASSPGLNYGYTF. The whole variable domain, remainder taken from reference TRBV14 and TRBJ1-2, is EAGVTQFPSHSVIEKGQTVTLRCDPISGHDNLYWYRRVMGKEIKFLLHFVKESKQDESGMPNNRFLAERTGGTYSTLKVQPAELEDSGVYFCASSPGLNYGYTFGSGTRLTVV.

This sequence joins TRBV7-9 and TRBJ2-3; TRBD2 matches 8 bases. V dropped 5 bases and J dropped 0; count of bases not matched to a gene: 16. The CDR3 extends over 19 amino acids. The germline V gene has CDR1 SEHNR and CDR2 FQNEAQ (reference sequence). This chain's CDR3 is CASSPNQPGLVISTDTQYF. In DNA form, the CDR3 reads TGTGCCAGCAGCCCAAACCAACCGGGACTAGTGATCAGCACAGATACGCAGTATTTT.

The chain joins TRBV5-1 to TRBJ1-1; a possible D gene is TRBD1 (5 bases). Trimming removed 3 bases at V and 3 bases at J, with 15 bases between. This CDR3 comprises 15 residues. The germline V gene encodes CDR1 SGHRS and CDR2 YFSETQ. The CDR3 is CASSSRGRVYTEAFF. The CDR3 nucleotides read TGCGCCAGCAGCTCCCGGGGGAGGGTTTACACTGAAGCTTTCTTT.

The chain employs TRBV5-1 and TRBJ1-1, with 7 bases aligning to TRBD1. With 4 bases clipped from V and 5 bases from J, the junction kept 8 bases outside the gene matches. The CDR3 runs 14 residues. Germline-derived CDR1 and CDR2 are SGHRS and YFSETQ. The CDR3 loop reads CASSPGTAQTEAFF. The DNA for the CDR3 is TGCGCCAGCAGCCCAGGGACAGCCCAAACTGAAGCTTTCTTT. Using reference TRBV5-1 and TRBJ1-1 for the parts outside the CDR3, the full variable domain is KAGVTQTPRYLIKTRGQQVTLSCSPISGHRSVSWYQQTPGQGLQFLFEYFSETQRNKGNFPGRFSGRQFSNSRSEMNVSTLELGDSALYLCASSPGTAQTEAFFGQGTRLTVV.

The chain links TRBV6-5 to TRBJ2-3; 9 bases are a match to TRBD2. The J segment lost 5 bases and the V segment lost 2 bases, leaving 5 bases of the junction unmatched. The CDR3 sequence is 15 residues long. The germline V gene has CDR1 MNHEY and CDR2 SVGAGI. The CDR3 DNA sequence: TGTGCCAGCAGTTACGTGCGGGGGGGCCGAGATACGCAGTATTTT. Translation: CASSYVRGGRDTQYF.

The chain is built from TRBV9 and TRBJ1-5; TRBD1 agrees at 8 bases. Germline assignment: CDR1 SGDLS and CDR2 YYNGEE. CDR3 length: 15 residues. The V gene end was trimmed by 3 bases and the J gene end by 2 bases; junction bases not matched to a gene: 4. The CDR3 region is CASSGTGFGNQPQHF. The CDR3 nucleotides are TGTGCCAGCAGCGGGACAGGGTTCGGCAATCAGCCCCAGCATTTT.

The chain is built from TRBV7-9 and TRBJ2-3; D is possibly TRBD2 (6 bases). Germline V gene sequence: CDR1 SEHNR, CDR2 FQNEAQ (reference sequence). The CDR3 is made up of 15 amino acids. Deletions cut 3 bases from V and 2 bases from J, with 12 bases between. CDR3: CASSFGSGDTDTQYF. CDR3 coding DNA: TGTGCCAGCAGCTTTGGTAGCGGAGACACAGATACGCAGTATTTT.

The chain links TRBV9 to TRBJ1-6; possibly TRBD1 for D (5 bases). Trimming pared 4 bases from V and 14 bases from J, leaving 10 bases between. There are 11 residues in the CDR3. The V gene's germline CDR1 is SGDLS and CDR2 YYNGEE. CDR3 sequence (DNA): TGTGCCAGCAGCTCTCGACAGACCCTCCACTTT. It codes for CASSSRQTLHF. The entire variable domain, with the rest obtained from reference TRBV9 and TRBJ1-6, is as follows: DSGVTQTPKHLITATGQRVTLRCSPRSGDLSVYWYQQSLDQGLQFLIQYYNGEERAKGNILERFSAQQFPDLHSELNLSSLELGDSALYFCASSSRQTLHFGNGTRLTVT.

The table lists this clone with a count of one. The chain links TRBV18 to TRBJ2-1; TRBD2 aligns across 7 bases. V was clipped by 3 bases and J by 3 bases; unmatched bases: 5. Germline loops: CDR1 KGHSH, CDR2 LQKENI. The CDR3 extends over 15 amino acids. The CDR3 region has the DNA TGTGCCAGCTCACCTGGGACTACCAACTACAATGAGCAGTTCTTC. Translating it yields CASSPGTTNYNEQFF. Full variable domain (outside the CDR3, taken from reference TRBV18 and TRBJ2-1): NAGVMQNPRHLVRRRGQEARLRCSPMKGHSHVYWYRQLPEEGLKFMVYLQKENIIDESGMPKERFSAEFPKEGPSILRIQQVVRGDSAAYFCASSPGTTNYNEQFFGPGTRLTVL.

V usage is TRBV6-1 and J usage is TRBJ2-7; TRBD1 might be the D (6 bases). The CDR3 contains 13 residues. CDR1 MNHNS and CDR2 SASEGT come from the germline V gene. The V gene lost 7 bases and the J gene lost 6 bases, with 16 bases spanning the gap. CDR3 nucleotide sequence: TGTGCCAGCACCAGGGACACGGTTGGCGAGCAGTACTTC. Translating gives CASTRDTVGEQYF.

The chain is built from TRBV5-1 and TRBJ2-2, with 8 bases matching TRBD2. Germline trimming cut 3 bases from V and 7 bases from J; bases unmatched to any gene: 8. The CDR3 spans 15 residues. CDR1 and CDR2 (germline): SGHRS, YFSETQ. The CDR3 DNA is TGCGCCAGCAGCTCGAAAGCGGGAGTTGTCGGGGAGCTGTTTTTT. As protein: CASSSKAGVVGELFF.

This clone was picked up one time. The chain uses TRBV30 and TRBJ2-3; D unresolved. The CDR3 is made up of 11 amino acids. Germline CDR1 reads GTSNPN; CDR2 reads SVGIG (reference sequence). V gave up 0 bases and J gave up 5 bases, with 3 bases separating them. The chain's CDR3 is CAWSVLDTQYF. CDR3 nucleotides: TGTGCCTGGAGTGTACTAGATACGCAGTATTTT.

The V gene is TRBV7-8, the J gene TRBJ1-5, with TRBD1 matching 7 bases. The V gene's germline CDR1 is SGHVS and CDR2 FQNEAQ. This CDR3 contains 14 residues. J lost 3 bases, V lost 5 bases, and 4 bases had no gene match. The CDR3 DNA follows: TGTGCCAGCAGCCCCGACAGGGTCAATCAGCCCCAGCATTTT. Protein sequence: CASSPDRVNQPQHF.

This clone showed up just a few times. This chain connects TRBV15 to TRBJ2-2; D possibly corresponds to TRBD2 (6 bases). V was shortened by 5 bases and J by 3 bases, with 13 bases between the two germline ends. The germline V gene encodes CDR1 LNHNV and CDR2 YYDKDF (reference sequence). The CDR3 runs to 15 residues. DNA of the CDR3: TGTGCCACCAGCTCCCGGAGACTAGACACCGGGGAGCTGTTTTTT. Translating it yields CATSSRRLDTGELFF.

This chain connects TRBV15 to TRBJ1-4; D is unresolved. This CDR3 comprises 13 residues. V shed 4 bases and J shed 14 bases, with 17 bases lying between them. Germline assignment: CDR1 LNHNV and CDR2 YYDKDF (reference sequence). In DNA, the CDR3 is TGTGCCACCAGCAAAGTCCGGGGAGGCATGCTGTTTTTT. It encodes CATSKVRGGMLFF.

V usage is TRBV5-8 and J usage is TRBJ2-2; 7 positions match TRBD1. The V gene end was trimmed by 4 bases and the J gene end by 3 bases; junction bases not matched to a gene: 6. Germline V gene sequence: CDR1 SGHTS, CDR2 YDEGEE. This CDR3 has 15 residues. CDR3 bases: TGTGCCAGCAGCCGGGGACAGCTCCACACCGGGGAGCTGTTTTTT. This sequence encodes CASSRGQLHTGELFF.

A word on this clone: The junction shows a germline mismatch at one end, possibly a read error. The chain joins TRBV20-1 to TRBJ1-2; 8 bases line up with TRBD1. Germline CDR1 is DFQATT and CDR2 is SNEGSKA (reference sequence). This CDR3 region has 10 residues. The CDR3 reads CSGHRTGTSF. In nucleotides, the CDR3 is TGCAGCGGCCACCGGACAGGGACAAGTTTC.

This chain joins TRBV11-2 and TRBJ1-2; D is perhaps TRBD1 (5 bases). CDR1 and CDR2 from the germline V gene are SGHAT and FQNNGV. CDR3 length: 14 residues. V lost 1 base and J lost 4, with 10 bases in between. For the CDR3, the DNA is TGTGCCAGCAGCTTAGTAGATCAGGGCTATGGCTACACCTTC. This sequence encodes CASSLVDQGYGYTF. The variable domain in full, with the rest retrieved from reference TRBV11-2 and TRBJ1-2, is EAGVAQSPRYKIIEKRQSVAFWCNPISGHATLYWYQQILGQGPKLLIQFQNNGVVDDSQLPKDRFSAERLKGVDSTLKIQPAKLEDSAVYLCASSLVDQGYGYTFGSGTRLTVV.

V usage is TRBV30 and J usage is TRBJ2-7; no reliable D call. Germline lookup yields CDR1 GTSNPN and CDR2 SVGIG (reference sequence). This CDR3 comprises 14 residues. V lost 0 bases to trimming and J lost 6 bases, with 15 bases between them. CDR3 region: CAWSVGGSPIEQYF. The DNA for the CDR3 is TGTGCCTGGAGTGTTGGCGGATCCCCTATCGAGCAGTACTTC.

J is TRBJ1-1 and V is TRBV19, with TRBD1 matching over 7 bases. This CDR3 is built from 15 residues. CDR1 and CDR2 (germline): LNHDA, SQIVND (reference sequence). V lost 2 bases, J lost 2 bases, and 5 bases stayed unmatched. Here the CDR3 reads CASSISGTANTEAFF. DNA of the CDR3: TGTGCCAGTAGTATATCCGGGACAGCAAACACTGAAGCTTTCTTT.